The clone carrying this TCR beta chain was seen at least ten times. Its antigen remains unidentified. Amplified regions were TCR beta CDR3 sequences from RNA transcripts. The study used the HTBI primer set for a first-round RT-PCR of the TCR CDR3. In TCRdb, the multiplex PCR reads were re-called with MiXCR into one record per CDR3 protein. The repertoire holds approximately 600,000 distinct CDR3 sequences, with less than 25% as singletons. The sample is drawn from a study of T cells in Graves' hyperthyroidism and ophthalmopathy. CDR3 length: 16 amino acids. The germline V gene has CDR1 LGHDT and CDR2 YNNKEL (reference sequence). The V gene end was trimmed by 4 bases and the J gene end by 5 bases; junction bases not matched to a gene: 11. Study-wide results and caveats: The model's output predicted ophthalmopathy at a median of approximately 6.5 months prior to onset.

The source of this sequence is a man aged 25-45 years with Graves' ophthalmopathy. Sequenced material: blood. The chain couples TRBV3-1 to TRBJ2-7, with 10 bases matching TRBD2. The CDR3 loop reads CASSLLAGGVGHEQYF. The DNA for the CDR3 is TGTGCCAGCAGCCTCTTAGCGGGAGGTGTCGGCCACGAGCAGTACTTC.